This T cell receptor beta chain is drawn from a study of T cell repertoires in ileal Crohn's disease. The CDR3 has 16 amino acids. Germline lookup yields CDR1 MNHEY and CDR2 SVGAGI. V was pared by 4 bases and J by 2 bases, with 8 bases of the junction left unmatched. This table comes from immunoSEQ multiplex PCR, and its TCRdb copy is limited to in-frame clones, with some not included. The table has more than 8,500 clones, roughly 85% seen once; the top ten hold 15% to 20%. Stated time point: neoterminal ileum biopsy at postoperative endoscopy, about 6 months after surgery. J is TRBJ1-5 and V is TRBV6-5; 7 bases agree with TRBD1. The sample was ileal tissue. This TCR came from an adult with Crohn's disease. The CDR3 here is CASSSATGTGNQPQHF. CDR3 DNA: TGTGCCAGCAGTTCCGCGACAGGGACTGGCAATCAGCCCCAGCATTTT.